Below, 17 T cell receptor beta chains from the same sample are listed, as sequenced in a study of somatic mutations in cytotoxic T cells in rheumatoid arthritis. Profiling relied on immunoSEQ multiplex PCR, and the TCRdb table lists in-frame clones only, not all of them. Among tens of thousands of clones listed, approximately 84% were seen once. Specimen: CD8+ T cells sorted from blood. These receptor sequences come from an adult with rheumatoid arthritis.

This chain connects TRBV4-2 to TRBJ1-4; perhaps TRBD1 as D (5 bases). The CDR3 sequence is 17 residues long. The germline V gene has CDR1 LGHNA and CDR2 YNFKEQ. V was cut by 3 bases and J by 3 bases, with 17 bases left in between. In DNA form, the CDR3 reads TGTGCCAGCAGCCACCTGGGGGAGGGGCAACCTAATGAAAAACTGTTTTTT. Encoded protein: CASSHLGEGQPNEKLFF.

Only one count was recorded for this clone. CDR3 in amino acids: CASSPAGHGYTF. CDR3 bases: TGTGCCAGTAGTCCGGCAGGACATGGCTACACCTTC. The chain employs TRBV19 and TRBJ1-2; D is unclear. The V gene's germline CDR1 is LNHDA and CDR2 SQIVND (reference sequence). The CDR3 contains 12 residues. V lost 5 bases and J 6 bases, leaving 10 bases between the germline ends.

V gene TRBV19 combines with J gene TRBJ2-1, with D tentatively TRBD2 (5 bases). The V gene's germline CDR1 is LNHDA and CDR2 SQIVND (reference sequence). The V and J ends lost 5 bases and 6 bases respectively, with 14 bases between them. The CDR3 covers 14 residues. This CDR3 is CASSFTRKGNEQFF. Written as DNA, the CDR3 is TGTGCCAGTAGTTTTACTAGGAAAGGCAATGAGCAGTTCTTC. Based on the CDR3 plus reference TRBV19 and TRBJ2-1, the full variable domain is DGGITQSPKYLFRKEGQNVTLSCEQNLNHDAMYWYRQDPGQGLRLIYYSQIVNDFQKGDIAEGYSVSREKKESFPLTVTSAQKNPTAFYLCASSFTRKGNEQFFGPGTRLTVL.

The chain employs TRBV25-1 and TRBJ2-3; 9 nucleotides line up with TRBD1. Per the germline V gene, CDR1 is MGHDK and CDR2 is SYGVNS. The length of the CDR3 is 16 residues. J lost 3 bases, V lost 1 base, and 5 bases had no gene match. Here the CDR3 reads CASSEWGTGRTDTQYF. In DNA form, the CDR3 reads TGTGCCAGCAGTGAATGGGGGACAGGGAGGACAGATACGCAGTATTTT.

The table lists this clone with a few counts. This chain uses TRBV7-9 with TRBJ1-3, with D unclear. V lost 7 bases and J lost 0, with 13 bases in between. There are 15 residues in the CDR3. Looked up from germline, CDR1 is SEHNR and CDR2 is FQNEAQ (reference sequence). CDR3 residues: CASTPVTLSGNTIYF. In nucleotides, the CDR3 is TGTGCCAGCACCCCCGTGACTCTCTCTGGAAACACCATATATTTT.

The V and J genes are TRBV5-6 and TRBJ2-7; possible D gene TRBD2, 6 bases. CDR3 size: 14 residues. Germline V gene data show CDR1 as SGHDT and CDR2 as YYEEEE. Trimming stripped 0 bases from V and 0 bases from J, with 7 bases between. This CDR3 reads CASSLGDSSYEQYF. The CDR3 DNA follows: TGTGCCAGCAGCTTGGGGGACTCCTCCTACGAGCAGTACTTC.

This sequence joins TRBV5-5 and TRBJ2-7, with a weak D call TRBD2 (7 bases). Germline CDR1 and CDR2: SGHKS and YYEKEE (reference sequence). The germline V and J ends were trimmed by 7 bases and 3 bases, with 11 bases remaining between them. The CDR3 loop spans 12 amino acids. DNA for the CDR3: TGTGCCAGCCGGGGGGCGCGCTACGAGCAGTACTTC. Its translation is CASRGARYEQYF.

The chain is built from TRBV29-1 and TRBJ2-6; D is perhaps TRBD2 (5 bases). V was pared by 6 bases and J by 0 bases, with 6 bases between. The germline V gene encodes CDR1 SQVTM and CDR2 ANQGSEA. This CDR3 contains 13 residues. The CDR3 coding sequence is TGCAGCGTGGAGGTCTCTGGGGCCAACGTCCTGACTTTC. Protein sequence: CSVEVSGANVLTF.

This clone has just one count. This chain connects TRBV29-1 to TRBJ2-1; no clear D. From germline, CDR1 is SQVTM and CDR2 ANQGSEA. There are 15 residues in the CDR3. The V gene lost 4 bases and the J gene lost 2 bases, with 15 bases spanning the gap. The CDR3 loop is CSVGGGSVPYNEQFF. The CDR3 coding sequence is TGCAGCGTTGGGGGTGGAAGTGTCCCCTACAATGAGCAGTTCTTC.

This clone was seen only a few times. This rearrangement joins TRBV2 to TRBJ1-2, with 11 bases identical to TRBD1. Germline CDR1 SNHLY, CDR2 FYNNEI. The CDR3 runs 14 residues. The V segment lost 4 bases and the J segment 7 bases; nucleotides outside the gene matches: 5. In DNA form, the CDR3 reads TGTGCCAGCAGTGGGGACAGGGGGACTGGTGGCTACACCTTC. Its translation: CASSGDRGTGGYTF.

The chain recombines TRBV5-1 with TRBJ2-7; D gene ambiguous. The CDR3 contains 14 residues. The V gene lost 4 bases and the J gene lost 6 bases, with 17 bases spanning the gap. CDR1 SGHRS and CDR2 YFSETQ come from the germline V gene. CDR3 protein: CASSPLDVGTEQYF. DNA of the CDR3: TGCGCCAGCAGCCCGCTAGATGTTGGTACCGAGCAGTACTTC.

The sample holds a few counts of this clone. CDR3: CASTSNPVSYGYTF. In DNA form, the CDR3 reads TGTGCCAGCACGTCGAACCCAGTCTCCTATGGCTACACCTTC. The chain combines TRBV25-1 with TRBJ1-2; no reliable D call. V lost 7 bases, J lost 4 bases, and 16 bases lay in between. Looked up from germline, CDR1 is MGHDK and CDR2 is SYGVNS. The CDR3 consists of 14 residues.

The rearrangement links TRBV6-5 to TRBJ2-7; D gene unclear. Germline CDR1 and CDR2: MNHEY and SVGAGI. CDR3 size: 16 residues. V lost 0 bases and J 6 bases, leaving 18 bases between the germline ends. The CDR3 here is CASSYSGRYSSAEQYF. CDR3 DNA sequence: TGTGCCAGCAGTTACTCAGGCAGGTACTCTTCGGCCGAGCAGTACTTC.

The chain links TRBV7-9 to TRBJ2-2; D is ambiguous. Per the germline V gene, CDR1 is SEHNR and CDR2 is FQNEAQ (reference sequence). CDR3 length equals 13 residues. V lost 5 bases, J lost 3 bases, and 7 bases lay in between. The CDR3 reads CASSPGYTGELFF. CDR3 DNA sequence: TGTGCCAGCAGCCCCGGATACACCGGGGAGCTGTTTTTT.

Only one count was recorded for this clone. V and J are TRBV19 and TRBJ1-1; D uncertain. This CDR3 is built from 14 residues. The germline V gene encodes CDR1 LNHDA and CDR2 SQIVND (reference sequence). The V end lost 0 bases, the J end lost 0 bases, and 5 bases lay between the germline ends. The CDR3: CASSIEYLNTEAFF. CDR3 DNA: TGTGCCAGTAGTATAGAATATTTGAACACTGAAGCTTTCTTT.

The CDR3 loop is CASSQAQGNEKLFF. In DNA form, the CDR3 reads TGCGCCAGCAGCCAAGCACAGGGGAATGAAAAACTGTTTTTT. This chain uses TRBV4-3 with TRBJ1-4, with 7 bases identical to TRBD1. Germline assignment: CDR1 LGHNA and CDR2 YSLEER. V gave up 1 base and J gave up 5 bases; unmatched junction bases: 1. The CDR3 runs to 14 residues.

V usage is TRBV6-6 and J usage is TRBJ2-6; D unclear. Trimming took 3 bases from V and 1 from J, leaving 1 base between them. CDR1 is MNHNY, CDR2 SVGAGI, per germline (reference sequence). The CDR3 contains 13 residues. CDR3 loop: CASSYSGANVLTF. DNA of the CDR3: TGTGCCAGCAGTTATTCTGGGGCCAACGTCCTGACTTTC.